A single TCR beta chain is shown here with its context. The antigen remains undetermined. CDR3 length: 14 amino acids. Trimming took off 4 bases at V and 7 bases at J, with 13 bases between the two ends. Germline CDR1 reads MNHNS; CDR2 reads SASEGT. Exclusion applied to patients with autoimmune disease history or systemic immunosuppression. Blood was sampled at baseline, cycle 4 day 1, and cycle 7 day 1. Assay: immunoSEQ multiplex PCR; the TCRdb copy retains only in-frame clones and omits some. The sample includes tens of thousands of clones, around 80% seen only once; the top ten take around 1.6%. These data originate in a study of OX40 agonist ivuxolimab in advanced cancers. As for the study in general: Patients receiving dose escalation had hepatocellular carcinoma, melanoma, renal cell or head and neck cancer. Points from the study as a whole: Blood T cells, both CD4+ and CD8+, expanded clonally by week 6 at 0.1 to 3.0 mg/kg.

Sequenced material: CD4+ or CD8+ T cells sorted from blood, taken in a trial of the OX40 agonist ivuxolimab. The chain uses TRBV6-1 and TRBJ1-4, with D maybe TRBD1 (5 bases). The sequence came from an adult with an advanced solid tumor such as melanoma, head and neck, liver or kidney cancer. CDR3 in DNA: TGTGCCAGCAGTGTCGGAGGGGAGGGTGAAAAACTGTTTTTT. It is translated as CASSVGGEGEKLFF.